This TCR beta chain comes out of a study of blood T cell repertoires in COVID-19. Study summary: Sample material is recorded as cDNA or gDNA derived from T cells, B-cell-depleted T cells, or PBMCs.

V was clipped by 3 bases and J by 7 bases, with 15 bases between them. The CDR3 covers 14 residues. Germline CDR1 and CDR2: MNHEY and SVGAGI. Produced via immunoSEQ multiplex PCR; TCRdb's table is partial and in-frame only. The sample carries about 78,000 clones, nearly 90% recorded once. The sequence derives from a woman aged 80 or older with active or convalescent COVID-19. Specimen: peripheral blood. The V gene is TRBV6-5, the J gene TRBJ1-2; D uncertain. This CDR3 reads CASSYAQRMGGYTF. In DNA form, the CDR3 reads TGTGCCAGCAGTTATGCGCAGCGGATGGGTGGCTACACCTTC.